This TCR beta chain came from a study of T cells after yellow fever vaccination. Whole-study results and caveats: Weaker, the secondary response had a peak occurring faster, on day 5 versus 15. Most primary-vaccination clones reappeared after the booster (approximately 96% CD4, 75% to 90% CD8).

This clonotype was detected a few times. Its specificity is unknown. CDR1 and CDR2 from the germline V gene are SGHTA and FQGNSA. This CDR3 spans 15 amino acids. J was trimmed by 12 bases and V by 1 base; bases with no gene match: 8. TCRdb passed the 5' RACE reads through MiXCR, listing each CDR3 protein once. Of some 240,000 distinct CDR3 sequences in the sample, under 3.5% are singletons; the top ten hold approximately 3.5%. The specimen comprised CD4+ T cells sorted from PBMCs, sampled 10 days after the yellow fever booster vaccination. The receptor was isolated from a young man who received the YFV17D yellow fever vaccine. This chain connects TRBV7-2 to TRBJ2-1; 11 bases line up with TRBD2. CDR3 sequence (DNA): TGTGCCAGCAGCTTAGTGGTTAGCGGGGGGGGTTCGCAGTTCTTC. Protein: CASSLVVSGGGSQFF.